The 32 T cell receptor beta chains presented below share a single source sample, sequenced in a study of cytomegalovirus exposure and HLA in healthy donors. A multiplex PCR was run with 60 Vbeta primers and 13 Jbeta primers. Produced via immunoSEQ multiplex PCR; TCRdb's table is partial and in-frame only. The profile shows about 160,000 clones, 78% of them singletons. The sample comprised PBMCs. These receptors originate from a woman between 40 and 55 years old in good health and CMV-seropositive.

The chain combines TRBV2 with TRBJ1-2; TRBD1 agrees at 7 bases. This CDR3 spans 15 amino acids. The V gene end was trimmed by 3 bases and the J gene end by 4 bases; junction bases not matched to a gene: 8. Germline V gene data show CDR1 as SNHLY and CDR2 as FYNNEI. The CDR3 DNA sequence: TGTGCCAGCAGTGATCCGACAGGGATCACCTATGGCTACACCTTC. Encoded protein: CASSDPTGITYGYTF.

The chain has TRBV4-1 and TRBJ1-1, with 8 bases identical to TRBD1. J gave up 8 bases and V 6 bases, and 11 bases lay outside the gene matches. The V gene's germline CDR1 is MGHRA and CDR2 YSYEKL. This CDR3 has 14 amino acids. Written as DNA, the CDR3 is TGCGCCAGCAGACAGGGGGTTGGCAGATCAGAAGCTTTCTTT. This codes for CASRQGVGRSEAFF.

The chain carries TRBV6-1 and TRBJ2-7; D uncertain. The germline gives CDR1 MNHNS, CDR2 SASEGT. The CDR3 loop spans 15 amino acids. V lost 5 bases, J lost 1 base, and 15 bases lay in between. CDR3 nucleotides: TGTGCCAGCAGTAAAGGACGGAGTACTTCCTACGAGCAGTACTTC. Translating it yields CASSKGRSTSYEQYF.

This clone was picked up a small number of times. CDR3 sequence reads: CASSIGLLNTEAFF. CDR3 sequence (DNA): TGTGCCAGCAGTATAGGCTTACTAAACACTGAAGCTTTCTTT. The gene calls are TRBV28 and TRBJ1-1; D unclear. The CDR3 has 14 residues. In germline, CDR1 is MDHEN, CDR2 SYDVKM. Trimming removed 5 bases at V and 2 bases at J, with 12 bases between.

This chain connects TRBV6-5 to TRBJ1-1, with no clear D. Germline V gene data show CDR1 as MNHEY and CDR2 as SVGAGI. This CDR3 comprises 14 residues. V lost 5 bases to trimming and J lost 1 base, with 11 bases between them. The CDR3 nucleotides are TGTGCCAGCAGTCCGATGGGGAGGAACACTGAAGCTTTCTTT. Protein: CASSPMGRNTEAFF.

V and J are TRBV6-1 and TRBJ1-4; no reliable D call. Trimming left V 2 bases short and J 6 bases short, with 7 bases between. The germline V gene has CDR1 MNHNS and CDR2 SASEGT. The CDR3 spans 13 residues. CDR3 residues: CASSEYPDEKLFF. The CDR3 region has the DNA TGTGCCAGCAGTGAATATCCGGATGAAAAACTGTTTTTT.

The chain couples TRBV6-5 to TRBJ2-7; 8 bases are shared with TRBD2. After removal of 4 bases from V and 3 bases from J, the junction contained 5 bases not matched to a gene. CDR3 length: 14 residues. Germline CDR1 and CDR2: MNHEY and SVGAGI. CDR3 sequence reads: CASSFGAGGYEQYF. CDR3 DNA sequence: TGTGCCAGCAGTTTTGGGGCGGGGGGCTACGAGCAGTACTTC.

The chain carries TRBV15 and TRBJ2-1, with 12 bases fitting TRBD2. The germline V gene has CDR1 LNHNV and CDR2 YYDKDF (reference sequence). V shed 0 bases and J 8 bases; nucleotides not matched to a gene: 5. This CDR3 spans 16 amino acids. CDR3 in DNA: TGTGCCACCAGCAGAGATTTAACTAGCGGGGGGCATGAGCAGTTCTTC. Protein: CATSRDLTSGGHEQFF.

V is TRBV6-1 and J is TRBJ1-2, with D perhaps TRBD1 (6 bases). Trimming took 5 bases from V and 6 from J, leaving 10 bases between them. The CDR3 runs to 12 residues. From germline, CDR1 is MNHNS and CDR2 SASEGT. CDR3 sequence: CASSLQGDGYTF. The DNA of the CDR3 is TGTGCCAGCAGTTTACAGGGAGATGGCTACACCTTC.

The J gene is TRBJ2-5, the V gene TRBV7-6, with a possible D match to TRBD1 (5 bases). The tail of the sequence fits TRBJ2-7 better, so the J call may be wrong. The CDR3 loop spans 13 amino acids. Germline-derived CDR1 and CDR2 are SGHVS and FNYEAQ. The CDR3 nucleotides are TGTGCCAGCAGCCCTCGACAGAGGTACGAGCAGTACTTC. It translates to CASSPRQRYEQYF.

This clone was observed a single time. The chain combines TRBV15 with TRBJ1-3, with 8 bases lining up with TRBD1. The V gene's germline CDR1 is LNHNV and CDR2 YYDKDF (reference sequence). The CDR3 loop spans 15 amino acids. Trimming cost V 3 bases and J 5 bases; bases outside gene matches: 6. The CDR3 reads CATSRDRVTRNTIYF. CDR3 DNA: TGTGCCACCAGCAGGGACAGGGTGACTAGAAACACCATATATTTT. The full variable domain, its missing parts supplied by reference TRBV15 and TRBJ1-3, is DAMVIQNPRYQVTQFGKPVTLSCSQTLNHNVMYWYQQKSSQAPKLLFHYYDKDFNNEADTPDNFQSRRPNTSFCFLDIRSPGLGDTAMYLCATSRDRVTRNTIYFGEGSWLTVV.

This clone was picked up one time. Here the CDR3 reads CAWSVSPGFMNTEAFF. The CDR3 DNA sequence: TGTGCCTGGAGTGTATCGCCGGGGTTCATGAACACTGAAGCTTTCTTT. The rearrangement joins TRBV30 to TRBJ1-1; D is uncertain. The germline CDR1 and CDR2 sequences are GTSNPN and SVGIG (reference sequence). The CDR3 extends over 16 amino acids. The V end was cut by 0 bases, the J end by 0 bases, with 14 bases between.

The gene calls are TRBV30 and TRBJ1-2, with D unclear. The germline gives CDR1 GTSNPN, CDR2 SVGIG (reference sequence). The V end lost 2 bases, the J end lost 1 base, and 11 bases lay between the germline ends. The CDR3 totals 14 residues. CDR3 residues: CAWSWPRLNYGYTF. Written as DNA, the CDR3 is TGTGCCTGGAGTTGGCCAAGACTTAACTATGGCTACACCTTC.

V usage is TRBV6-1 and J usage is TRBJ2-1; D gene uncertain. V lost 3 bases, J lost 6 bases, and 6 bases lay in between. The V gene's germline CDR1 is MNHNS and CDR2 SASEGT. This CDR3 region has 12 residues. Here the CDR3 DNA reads TGTGCCAGCAGTGACACAGTCAATGAGCAGTTCTTC. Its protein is CASSDTVNEQFF.

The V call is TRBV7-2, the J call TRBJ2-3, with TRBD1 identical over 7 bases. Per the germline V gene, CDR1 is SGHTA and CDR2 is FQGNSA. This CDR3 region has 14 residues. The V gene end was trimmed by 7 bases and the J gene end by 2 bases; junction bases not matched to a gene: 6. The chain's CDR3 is CASTLDRVTDTQYF. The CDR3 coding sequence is TGTGCCAGCACCCTAGACAGGGTCACAGATACGCAGTATTTT.

CDR3 region: CASSLYTGDYGGYTF. The DNA of the CDR3 is TGTGCCAGCAGCTTATATACAGGGGATTATGGTGGCTACACCTTC. This rearrangement joins TRBV7-9 to TRBJ1-2; 7 bases map to TRBD1. The germline gives CDR1 SEHNR, CDR2 FQNEAQ (reference sequence). J was trimmed by 7 bases and V by 2 bases; bases with no gene match: 10. This CDR3 is built from 15 residues.

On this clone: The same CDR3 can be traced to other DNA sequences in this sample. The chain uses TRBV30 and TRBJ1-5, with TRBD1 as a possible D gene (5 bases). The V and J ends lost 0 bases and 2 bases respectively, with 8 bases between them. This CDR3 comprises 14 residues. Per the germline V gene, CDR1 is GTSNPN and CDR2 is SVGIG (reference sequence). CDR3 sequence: CAWSVQGGNQPQHF. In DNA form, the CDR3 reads TGTGCCTGGAGTGTACAAGGGGGCAATCAGCCCCAGCATTTT.

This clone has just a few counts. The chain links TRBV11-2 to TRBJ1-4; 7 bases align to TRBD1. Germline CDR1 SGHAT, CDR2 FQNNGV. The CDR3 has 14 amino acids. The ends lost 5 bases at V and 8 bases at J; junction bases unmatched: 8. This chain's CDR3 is CASSQGGFREKLFF. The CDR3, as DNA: TGTGCCAGCAGCCAGGGGGGCTTCCGGGAAAAACTGTTTTTT.

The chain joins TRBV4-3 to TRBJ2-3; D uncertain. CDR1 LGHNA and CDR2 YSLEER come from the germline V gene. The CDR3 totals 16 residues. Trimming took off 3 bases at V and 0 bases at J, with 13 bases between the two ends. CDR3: CASSQFFTVSTDTQYF. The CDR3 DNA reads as TGCGCCAGCAGCCAGTTTTTTACAGTCAGCACAGATACGCAGTATTTT.

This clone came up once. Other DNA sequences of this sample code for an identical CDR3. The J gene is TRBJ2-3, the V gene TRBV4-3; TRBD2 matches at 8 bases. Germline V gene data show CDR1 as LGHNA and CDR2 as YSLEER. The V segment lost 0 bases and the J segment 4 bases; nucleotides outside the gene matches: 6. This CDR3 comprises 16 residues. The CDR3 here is CASSQDQRGWSDTQYF. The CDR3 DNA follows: TGCGCCAGCAGCCAAGATCAGCGGGGGTGGTCAGATACGCAGTATTTT.

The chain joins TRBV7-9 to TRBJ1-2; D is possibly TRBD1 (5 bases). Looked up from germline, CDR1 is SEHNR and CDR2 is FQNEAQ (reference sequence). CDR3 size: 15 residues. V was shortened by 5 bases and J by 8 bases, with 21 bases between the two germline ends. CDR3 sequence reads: CASSLTTQGWGGYTF. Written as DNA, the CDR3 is TGTGCCAGCAGCCTCACGACCCAGGGTTGGGGAGGCTACACCTTC.

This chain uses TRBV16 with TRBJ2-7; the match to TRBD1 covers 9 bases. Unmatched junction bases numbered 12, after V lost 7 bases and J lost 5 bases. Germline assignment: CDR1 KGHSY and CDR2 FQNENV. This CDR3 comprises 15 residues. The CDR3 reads CASNDRGSNVNEQYF. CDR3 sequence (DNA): TGTGCCAGCAACGACAGGGGGTCCAATGTAAACGAGCAGTACTTC.

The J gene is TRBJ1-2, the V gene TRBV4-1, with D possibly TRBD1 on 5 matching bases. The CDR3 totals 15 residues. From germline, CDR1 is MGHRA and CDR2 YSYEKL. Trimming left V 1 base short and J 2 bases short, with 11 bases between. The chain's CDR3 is CASSQGWQGNYGYTF. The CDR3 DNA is TGCGCCAGCAGCCAAGGTTGGCAGGGAAACTATGGCTACACCTTC.

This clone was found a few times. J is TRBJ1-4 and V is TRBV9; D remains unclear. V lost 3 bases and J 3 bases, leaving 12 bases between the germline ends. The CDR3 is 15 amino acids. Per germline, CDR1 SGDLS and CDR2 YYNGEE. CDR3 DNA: TGTGCCAGCAGCGAGGAGGGTGGGGCTAATGAAAAACTGTTTTTT. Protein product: CASSEEGGANEKLFF.

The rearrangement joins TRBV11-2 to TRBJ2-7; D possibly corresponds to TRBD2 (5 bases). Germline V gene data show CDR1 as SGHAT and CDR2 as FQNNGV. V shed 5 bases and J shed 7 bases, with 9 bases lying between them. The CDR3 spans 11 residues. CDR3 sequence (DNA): TGTGCCAGCAGCCCCGGGAAGGAGCAGTACTTC. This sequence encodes CASSPGKEQYF.

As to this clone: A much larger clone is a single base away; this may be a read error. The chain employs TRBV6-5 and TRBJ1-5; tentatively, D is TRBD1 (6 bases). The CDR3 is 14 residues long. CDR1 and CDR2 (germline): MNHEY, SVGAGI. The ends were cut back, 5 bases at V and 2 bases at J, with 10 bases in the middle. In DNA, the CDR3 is TGTGCCAGCAGTGAACCAGGGGGCAATCAGCCCCAGCATTTT. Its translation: CASSEPGGNQPQHF.

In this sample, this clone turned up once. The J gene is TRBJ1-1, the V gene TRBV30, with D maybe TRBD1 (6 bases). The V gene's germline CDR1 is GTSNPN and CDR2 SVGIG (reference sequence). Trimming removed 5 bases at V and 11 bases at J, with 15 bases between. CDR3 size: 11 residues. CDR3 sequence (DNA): TGTGCCTGGGCCCAGGGGTCGCTCGCTTTCTTT. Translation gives CAWAQGSLAFF. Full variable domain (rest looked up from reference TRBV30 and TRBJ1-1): SQTIHQWPATLVQPVGSPLSLECTVEGTSNPNLYWYRQAAGRGLQLLFYSVGIGQISSEVPQNLSASRPQDRQFILSSKKLLLSDSGFYLCAWAQGSLAFFGQGTRLTVV.

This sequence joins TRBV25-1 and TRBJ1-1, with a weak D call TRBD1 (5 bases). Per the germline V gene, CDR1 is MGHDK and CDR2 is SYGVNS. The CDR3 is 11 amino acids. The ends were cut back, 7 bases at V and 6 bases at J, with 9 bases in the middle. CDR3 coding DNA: TGTGCCAGCATGACGACAGCTGAAGCTTTCTTT. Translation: CASMTTAEAFF.

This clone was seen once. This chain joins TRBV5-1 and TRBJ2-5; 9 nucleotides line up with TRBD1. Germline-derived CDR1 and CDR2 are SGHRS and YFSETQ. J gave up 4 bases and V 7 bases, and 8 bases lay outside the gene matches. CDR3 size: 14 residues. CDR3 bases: TGCGCCAGCGCCCCCGGGACAGGGTTAGAGACCCAGTACTTC. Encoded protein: CASAPGTGLETQYF.

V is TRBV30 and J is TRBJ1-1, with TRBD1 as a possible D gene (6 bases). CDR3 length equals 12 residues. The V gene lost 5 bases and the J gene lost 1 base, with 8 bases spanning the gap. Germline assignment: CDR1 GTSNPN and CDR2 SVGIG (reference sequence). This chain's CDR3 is CAWGQRNTEAFF. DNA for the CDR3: TGTGCCTGGGGACAGAGGAACACTGAAGCTTTCTTT.

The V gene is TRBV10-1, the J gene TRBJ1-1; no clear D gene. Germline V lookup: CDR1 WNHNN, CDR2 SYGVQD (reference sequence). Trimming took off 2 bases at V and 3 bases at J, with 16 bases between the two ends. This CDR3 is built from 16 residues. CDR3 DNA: TGCGCCAGCAGTGAGCCAACTGCGGGTTCCCACACTGAAGCTTTCTTT. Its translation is CASSEPTAGSHTEAFF.

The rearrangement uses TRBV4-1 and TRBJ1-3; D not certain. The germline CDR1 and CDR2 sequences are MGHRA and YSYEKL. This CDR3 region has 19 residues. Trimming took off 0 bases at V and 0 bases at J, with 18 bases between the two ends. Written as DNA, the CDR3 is TGCGCCAGCAGCCAAGACCCCGGTAGACTAGCTAACTCTGGAAACACCATATATTTT. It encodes CASSQDPGRLANSGNTIYF.